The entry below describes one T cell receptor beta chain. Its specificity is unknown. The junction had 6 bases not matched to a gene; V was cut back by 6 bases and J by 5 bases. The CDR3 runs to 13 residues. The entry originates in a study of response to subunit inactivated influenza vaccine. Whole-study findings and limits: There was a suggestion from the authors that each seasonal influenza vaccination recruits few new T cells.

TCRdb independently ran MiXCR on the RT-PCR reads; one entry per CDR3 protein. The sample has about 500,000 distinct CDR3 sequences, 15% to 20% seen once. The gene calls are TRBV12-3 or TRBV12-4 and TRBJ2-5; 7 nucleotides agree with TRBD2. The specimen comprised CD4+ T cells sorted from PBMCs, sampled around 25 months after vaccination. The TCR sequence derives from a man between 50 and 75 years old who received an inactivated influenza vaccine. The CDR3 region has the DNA TGTGCCAGCAGGCGAAGCGGGGTGGAGACCCAGTACTTC. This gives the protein CASRRSGVETQYF.